Described below is a single T cell receptor beta chain sequence and its context. These data belong to a study of CD8 T cells in Susac syndrome. RNA in amounts of about 0.5 to 1 ug was reverse transcribed with random hexamers. TCRdb used MiXCR to reprocess the immunoSEQ multiplex PCR reads, holding one entry per CDR3 protein. This sample carries 150,000 to 200,000 distinct CDR3 sequences, roughly 92% of them seen once, and the ten largest clones take around 0.1%. Trimming took 5 bases from V and 6 from J, leaving 11 bases between them. The CDR3 length is 13 residues. CDR1 is SGHVS, CDR2 FQNEAQ, per germline.

The sequencing sample was made of CD4+ T cells from PBMCs. The chain joins TRBV7-8 to TRBJ2-1; no definite D call. This sequence was found in a human donor in good health. CDR3 residues: CASSLLVANEQFF. The CDR3 coding sequence is TGTGCCAGCAGCCTTCTGGTTGCCAATGAGCAGTTCTTC.